This T cell receptor (beta chain) was observed in a study of neoadjuvant nivolumab and ipilimumab in lung cancer. Study in general: Nivolumab 3 mg/kg was given days 1, 15 and 29, plus ipilimumab 1 mg/kg day 1 in combination.

Regarding the study as a whole: Pathologic regression was not significantly tied to TCR clonality. Compared with tumor-adjacent uninvolved lung, resected tumors showed greater richness and clonality. From pretherapy to surgery, tumor richness and clonality rose with dual therapy.

The method was immunoSEQ multiplex PCR; TCRdb's version includes in-frame clones alone and lacks a portion of them. The sample holds roughly 2,500 clones; 85% to 90% are singletons and the top ten take 2% to 3%. This clone was detected a few times. What it binds is not known. The CDR3 spans 16 residues. V was cut by 4 bases and J by 3 bases, with 19 bases left in between. Germline CDR1 and CDR2: ENHRY and SYGVKD. The sequence was collected from an adult with non-small cell lung cancer. This sample comprised tumor tissue, obtained before neoadjuvant nivolumab, alone or with ipilimumab. This rearrangement joins TRBV10-3 to TRBJ2-7; a weak D match, TRBD2 (6 bases). The CDR3 region has the DNA TGTGCCATCAGTGGGGGTGGGGGGAACGATAACTACGAGCAGTACTTC. Translating gives CAISGGGGNDNYEQYF.